This TCR beta chain was profiled in a study of T cell responses to AZD1222 COVID-19 vaccine (dated by TCRdb to about 2021). Turning to the overall study: AZD1222 recipients whose second dose came at about 4 weeks and those whose second dose came at about 12 weeks were combined into one group, since spike-specific TCR depth and breadth did not differ between the two schedules. TCR sequencing was performed for fewer than 250 trial participants, of whom around 210 were given two doses of AZD1222 and some 26 were given two doses of MenACWY control vaccine. Trial participants were enrolled by age into 18-55, 56-69 and 70-plus year subgroups, with approximately 150, 28 and 58 TCR-sequenced participants respectively. Overall study results and their limits: Participants were mostly white British, with more females than males. The authors suggested clonal diversity may have been underestimated. Conclusions about previously exposed vaccinees are limited because only a handful of AZD1222 recipients were SARS-CoV-2 seropositive at baseline. The 56-69-year group was small, and its depth increase did not reach significance, likely because of low power. The whole spike protein was spanned by vaccine-associated CD4 TCRs, and dominant responses were seen in regions 160-218 and 743-854. After two AZD1222 doses, both the breadth and the depth of spike-specific TCRs were significantly higher than at day 0 and than in MenACWY recipients. Reportedly, almost half of the unique spike-specific TCRs recognized epitopes lying outside the regions that are mutated in the B.1.351 and B.1.1.7 variants. Because no samples from the day 14 peak response were available, repertoires could be characterized only after the peak T cell response.

The CDR3 regions of human TCRbeta chains were analyzed by immunosequencing. For the original study's pipeline: Repertoire TCRs were checked for matches against a reference library of SARS-CoV-2-specific TCRs that had been generated using the MIRA antigen-specificity platform. Breadth was defined as the fraction of unique TCRs that were SARS-CoV-2-associated. Depth was defined as the fraction of total T cells that were SARS-CoV-2-associated. Each spike-specific TCR was assigned to its reactive spike region and to a CD4 or CD8 class using the MIRA data. Log10-transformed breadth and depth values were compared by one-way ANOVA with Sidak's multiple comparisons tests. Held by TCRdb, this immuneACCESS table contains in-frame sequences only and omits some clones. Under half of the omission traces to an unresolved V gene where checked; the cause of the rest is unknown. Clone size and V and J calls were adopted from that table, with D and trimming inferred from the DNA. Present in this sample are 77,000 or so clones, approximately 90% of which were seen just once. The ten largest clones take up 30% to 35% of the sample.

In the paper's terms, the time point label means: baseline before first vaccination. Vaccinee samples came from UK trials COV001 and COV002, including a single-blind randomized controlled phase 2/3 trial of AZD1222 (ChAdOx1 nCoV-19) in healthy adults. For TCRbeta chain sequencing, PBMC samples from trial participants were taken at day 0 and at day 28 after the second dose. Sequences SGHTA (CDR1) and FQGNSA (CDR2) are obtained from the germline V gene. A distance of 13 bases separates the germline ends of V and J, which lose 5 bases and 6 bases respectively. The CDR3 numbers 13 residues from cysteine through phenylalanine. The kept DNA is CDR3 alone, 39 bases in frame from the first base. The sample holds a few counts of this clone. Its antigen specificity is not known. The sample holds no much larger clone one base away, and base qualities are not on file.

This specimen consisted of peripheral blood, obtained on day 0 of AZD1222 vaccination. The sequence joins TRBV7-2 to TRBJ1-2; too little of a D gene remains to name it. The receptor comes from an adult in good health. The sequenced DNA: TGTGCCAGCAGCCCTAGGACGATGGATGGCTACACCTTC. Its protein reads: CASSPRTMDGYTF. Here the CDR3 is joined to the reference TRBV7-2 and TRBJ1-2 genes, and the full variable domain is: GAGVSQSPSNKVTEKGKDVELRCDPISGHTALYWYRQSLGQGLEFLIYFQGNSAPDKSGLPSDRFSAERTGGSVSTLTIQRTQQEDSAVYLCASSPRTMDGYTFGSGTRLTVV.